This T cell receptor beta chain came from a study of blood T cell repertoires in COVID-19. Study summary: Italy, Spain and the United States were the sources of the convalescent and acute COVID-19 samples.

Original methodology: It was from reference gene primer amplification that nucleated cell counts were estimated. The assay was immunoSEQ multiplex PCR, and TCRdb's table has in-frame clones only and misses some. V and J calls plus clone size are reproduced from that table; the DNA served to infer D and trimming. The sample carries around 150,000 clones, 65% to 85% recorded once. The germline V and J ends were trimmed by 2 bases and 6 bases, with 10 bases remaining between them. The CDR3 sequence is 14 residues long. Germline lookup yields CDR1 SEHNR and CDR2 FQNEAQ (reference sequence). Specimen: peripheral blood. The clonotype was recovered from a man aged 45-60 years with active or convalescent COVID-19. The chain employs TRBV7-9 and TRBJ2-2; tentatively, D is TRBD2 (5 bases). CDR3 nucleotides: TGTGCCAGCAGCTTAAGCGGTGTGGCCGGGGAGCTGTTTTTT. It specifies CASSLSGVAGELFF.